A selection of T cell receptor beta chains follows, all from one sample in a study of Ad26.COV2.S vaccination and SARS-CoV-2 variants. TCRdb's table, derived via immunoSEQ multiplex PCR, lists solely in-frame clones and lacks some. The data contain 97,000 or so clones, less than 85% of them singletons. The starting material was peripheral blood, obtained after recovery from COVID-19. The origin of the receptors is a human donor who had recovered from COVID-19. Both conserved end residues are part of each CDR3. The order of the fields is V gene, D gene, J gene, clone size, CDR3 DNA, CDR3 protein. The D gene is left open where the match is weak. Expanded clones are given a class, and other clones once, few, many or no size at all.

v_gene: TRBV7-9; d_gene: NA; j_gene: TRBJ2-7; abundance: NA; CDR3nt: TGTGCCAGCAGCGACTTTTCCTTTAGGGGTAAATCCGGTACGATGGAGCAGTACTTC; CDR3aa: CASSDFSFRGKSGTMEQYF
v_gene: TRBV5-6; d_gene: NA; j_gene: TRBJ1-3; abundance: NA; CDR3nt: TGTGCCAGCAGATCCTCCAGCGCAGGGTTCTCTGGAAACACCATATATTTT; CDR3aa: CASRSSSAGFSGNTIYF
v_gene: TRBV27; d_gene: TRBD1; j_gene: TRBJ1-2; abundance: NA; CDR3nt: TGTGCCAGCAGTCCGTGGACAGGGACTTATGGCTACACCTTC; CDR3aa: CASSPWTGTYGYTF
v_gene: TRBV29-1; d_gene: TRBD1; j_gene: TRBJ2-5; abundance: NA; CDR3nt: TGCAGCGGGGAAGACAGGGCACTATCGGAGACCCAGTACTTC; CDR3aa: CSGEDRALSETQYF
v_gene: TRBV6-5; d_gene: NA; j_gene: TRBJ2-1; abundance: NA; CDR3nt: TGTGCCAGCAGTTACGGGATGTCCTCCTACAATGAGCAGTTCTTC; CDR3aa: CASSYGMSSYNEQFF
v_gene: TRBV5-4; d_gene: NA; j_gene: TRBJ2-3; abundance: NA; CDR3nt: TGTGCCAGCAGGACCTACCGGGACGGGAGCACAGATACGCAGTATTTT; CDR3aa: CASRTYRDGSTDTQYF
v_gene: TRBV19; d_gene: TRBD2; j_gene: TRBJ2-3; abundance: once; CDR3nt: TGTGCCAGTAGTATTCTAGCGGGGGGATATCGGCCAGATACGCAGTATTTT; CDR3aa: CASSILAGGYRPDTQYF
v_gene: TRBV5-1; d_gene: TRBD1; j_gene: TRBJ2-7; abundance: NA; CDR3nt: TGCGCCAGCAGTTCCCGACAGGGGAGCTCCTACGAGCAGTACTTC; CDR3aa: CASSSRQGSSYEQYF
v_gene: TRBV6-1; d_gene: NA; j_gene: TRBJ1-5; abundance: NA; CDR3nt: TGTGCCAGCAGTGAAGTTGCCGGGGTTGGTCAGCCCCAGCATTTT; CDR3aa: CASSEVAGVGQPQHF
v_gene: TRBV10-3; d_gene: NA; j_gene: TRBJ2-7; abundance: NA; CDR3nt: TGTGCCATCAGTGAGGGGGATCTCTCCTACGAGCAGTACTTC; CDR3aa: CAISEGDLSYEQYF
v_gene: TRBV29-1; d_gene: NA; j_gene: TRBJ2-3; abundance: once; CDR3nt: TGCAGCGTTGTTGGCGCACAGGCGGATACGCAGTATTTT; CDR3aa: CSVVGAQADTQYF
v_gene: TRBV7-3; d_gene: TRBD1; j_gene: TRBJ2-1; abundance: NA; CDR3nt: TGTGCCAGCAGCTTTGGACAGGGCTCCTACAATGAGCAGTTCTTC; CDR3aa: CASSFGQGSYNEQFF
v_gene: TRBV9; d_gene: NA; j_gene: TRBJ1-3; abundance: NA; CDR3nt: TGTGCCAGCAGCGTTTTTCCGGGGGGTTACTCTGGAAACACCATATATTTT; CDR3aa: CASSVFPGGYSGNTIYF
v_gene: TRBV7-2; d_gene: NA; j_gene: TRBJ2-7; abundance: NA; CDR3nt: TGTGCCAGCAGCTTAGACCCAGTTCCCTACGAGCAGTACTTC; CDR3aa: CASSLDPVPYEQYF
v_gene: TRBV30; d_gene: TRBD1; j_gene: TRBJ2-5; abundance: NA; CDR3nt: TGTGCCTGGAGTGGAGGGCCCCAATCCGGGACAGGAGAGACCCAGTACTTC; CDR3aa: CAWSGGPQSGTGETQYF
v_gene: TRBV3-1/TRBV3-2; d_gene: TRBD1; j_gene: TRBJ1-6; abundance: NA; CDR3nt: TGTGCCAGCAGCCAAGGAGGGACAGGAGGGTTTTCCCTCCACTTT; CDR3aa: CASSQGGTGGFSLHF
v_gene: TRBV5-4; d_gene: TRBD1; j_gene: TRBJ2-5; abundance: NA; CDR3nt: TGTGCCAGCAGCTCCGGGACAGCCCAAGAGACCCAGTACTTC; CDR3aa: CASSSGTAQETQYF
v_gene: TRBV6-5; d_gene: NA; j_gene: TRBJ2-5; abundance: NA; CDR3nt: TGTGCCAGCTTGACCGCGGTAGGAGAGACCCAGTACTTC; CDR3aa: CASLTAVGETQYF
v_gene: TRBV2; d_gene: NA; j_gene: TRBJ2-5; abundance: NA; CDR3nt: TGTGCCGGACAACGTCGGGGGCTCACCCAAGAGACCCAGTACTTC; CDR3aa: CAGQRRGLTQETQYF